These T cell receptor beta chains were read from a single sample in a study of cytomegalovirus exposure and HLA in healthy donors. Data came from immunoSEQ multiplex PCR; TCRdb stores just in-frame clones and leaves some out. This sample has 260,000 or so clones, with over 75% found just once. Sequences were obtained from PBMCs. These receptors all come from a woman between 18 and 29 years old in good health and CMV-seronegative. The CDR3 runs from the conserved cysteine through the conserved F or W. Fields, in order: D gene, J gene, clone size, CDR3 length, V gene, CDR3 protein, CDR3 DNA. D genes are given only for firm matches. Clone size is given for some rows only: seen once, a few or many times, or a class if the clone is expanded.

>TRBD1|TRBJ1-6|.|19|TRBV30
CAWSVSLWDRRPYNSPLHF
TGTGCCTGGAGTGTTTCCCTATGGGACAGGCGACCGTATAATTCACCCCTCCACTTT
>TRBD1|TRBJ2-7|.|16|TRBV6-1
CASSELPGQGSYEQYF
TGTGCCAGCAGTGAACTCCCGGGACAGGGATCCTACGAGCAGTACTTC
>TRBD2|TRBJ2-3|.|20|TRBV5-1
CASSLGTSGLARRRTDTQYF
TGCGCCAGCAGCCTGGGGACATCCGGACTAGCGAGACGTCGTACAGATACGCAGTATTTT
>.|TRBJ2-1|.|11|TRBV2
CASSGGFKQFF
TGTGCCAGCAGTGGAGGGTTTAAGCAGTTCTTC
>TRBD2|TRBJ2-1|once|16|TRBV23-1
CASSSIGLAGRNEQFF
TGCGCCAGCTCTTCGATCGGACTAGCGGGACGAAATGAGCAGTTCTTC
>.|TRBJ1-5|few|16|TRBV28
CASSYGRGVGKQPQHF
TGTGCCAGCAGCTATGGGCGTGGGGTCGGGAAGCAGCCCCAGCATTTT
>.|TRBJ1-2|.|12|TRBV9
CASSVGLSGYTF
TGTGCCAGCAGCGTGGGGCTTAGCGGCTACACCTTC
>.|TRBJ2-1|.|15|TRBV9
CASSVGLTVYNEQFF
TGTGCCAGCAGCGTAGGCTTAACAGTATACAATGAGCAGTTCTTC
>TRBD1|TRBJ2-7|.|20|TRBV27
CASSLTSRQGRIQPPYEQYF
TGTGCCAGCAGCCTAACTTCTCGACAGGGTAGGATCCAACCGCCCTACGAGCAGTACTTC
>.|TRBJ2-7|few|16|TRBV7-6
CASSLGFTNVGYEQYF
TGTGCCAGCAGCTTAGGTTTCACCAACGTCGGGTACGAGCAGTACTTC
>.|TRBJ2-1|.|15|TRBV5-1
CASSLAPGSYNEQFF
TGCGCCAGCAGCTTGGCACCGGGCTCCTACAATGAGCAGTTCTTC
>.|TRBJ1-5|.|15|TRBV5-6
CASSLWDWSNQPQHF
TGTGCCAGCAGCTTGTGGGACTGGAGCAATCAGCCCCAGCATTTT
>TRBD1|TRBJ2-4|.|16|TRBV6-5
CASSYLPGTGKNIQYF
TGTGCCAGCAGTTACTTGCCCGGGACAGGAAAAAACATTCAGTACTTC
>TRBD1|TRBJ1-2|.|13|TRBV10-3
CAIRETGGYGYTF
TGTGCCATCAGGGAAACAGGGGGCTATGGCTACACCTTC
>.|TRBJ1-1|.|13|TRBV6-1
CASTLIGGTEAFF
TGTGCCAGCACCCTCATAGGCGGCACTGAAGCTTTCTTT
>.|TRBJ2-5|.|15|TRBV2
CASRGPRSLQETQYF
TGTGCCAGCAGAGGCCCTAGATCTTTACAAGAGACCCAGTACTTC
>.|TRBJ1-2|few|13|TRBV28
CASSPQGSYGYTF
TGTGCCAGCTCCCCGCAGGGATCTTATGGCTACACCTTC
>TRBD2|TRBJ2-7|.|14|TRBV5-1
CASRSGLAIHEQYF
TGCGCCAGCAGATCAGGACTAGCGATCCACGAGCAGTACTTC
>TRBD2|TRBJ2-7|.|17|TRBV4-1
CASSQAILAGGRNEQYF
TGCGCCAGCAGCCAAGCCATTCTAGCGGGAGGGAGGAACGAGCAGTACTTC
>TRBD2|TRBJ2-1|.|15|TRBV27
CASSLGLAGFNEQFF
TGTGCCAGCAGTTTGGGACTAGCGGGATTCAATGAGCAGTTCTTC
>.|TRBJ2-7|.|14|TRBV28
CASSLHRSTYEQYF
TGTGCCAGCAGTTTGCACAGGAGCACCTACGAGCAGTACTTC
>.|TRBJ2-1|.|16|TRBV11-2
CASSLKGQRSYNEQFF
TGTGCCAGCAGCTTAAAGGGGCAGAGGTCCTACAATGAGCAGTTCTTC
>.|TRBJ2-3|.|18|TRBV7-2
CASSPSRWRLYSTDTQYF
TGTGCCAGCAGCCCCAGTCGGTGGCGGTTATATAGCACAGATACGCAGTATTTT
>.|TRBJ2-3|.|14|TRBV28
CASSISGSTDTQYF
TGTGCCAGCTCAATTAGCGGAAGCACAGATACGCAGTATTTT
>TRBD1|TRBJ2-7|.|16|TRBV15
CATSLPSPGQFYEQYF
TGTGCCACCAGCCTACCTTCCCCGGGACAGTTCTACGAGCAGTACTTC
>TRBD2|TRBJ2-7|few|12|TRBV5-1
CASSSRGDEQYF
TGCGCCAGCAGCTCCCGGGGGGACGAGCAGTACTTC
>.|TRBJ2-1|.|13|TRBV5-1
CASSLGLAGEQFF
TGCGCCAGCAGCTTGGGATTAGCAGGGGAGCAGTTCTTC
>TRBD1|TRBJ1-2|.|19|TRBV9
CASSARSPGTGGDSPGYTF
TGTGCCAGCAGCGCACGCAGTCCCGGGACAGGGGGCGATTCCCCCGGCTACACCTTC
>.|TRBJ1-3|.|15|TRBV9
CASSKYTGSGNTIYF
TGTGCCAGCAGCAAGTACACAGGGTCTGGAAACACCATATATTTT
>.|TRBJ2-3|.|15|TRBV5-6
CASSFGGSKTDTQYF
TGTGCCAGCAGCTTTGGGGGGAGTAAGACAGATACGCAGTATTTT
>.|TRBJ2-1|.|14|TRBV19
CASSTSTNYNEQFF
TGTGCCAGTAGTACATCGACAAACTACAATGAGCAGTTCTTC
>.|TRBJ2-7|.|12|TRBV5-6
CASSLTDYEQYF
TGTGCCAGCAGCTTGACAGACTACGAGCAGTACTTC
>.|TRBJ2-3|.|13|TRBV5-1
CATYGQGRDTQYF
TGCGCCACTTATGGGCAGGGAAGAGATACGCAGTATTTT
>.|TRBJ1-2|.|12|TRBV14
CASSPRQGGYTF
TGTGCCAGCAGCCCTCGCCAGGGTGGCTACACCTTC
>.|TRBJ1-1|.|14|TRBV7-9
CASSPQQGSTEAFF
TGTGCCAGCAGCCCTCAACAGGGAAGCACTGAAGCTTTCTTT
>.|TRBJ2-3|.|15|TRBV6-6
CASSYSWRVTDTQYF
TGTGCCAGCAGTTACTCGTGGAGGGTAACAGATACGCAGTATTTT
>.|TRBJ1-5|.|15|TRBV28
CASTLPAGSNQPQHF
TGTGCCAGTACTCTCCCCGCCGGGAGCAATCAGCCCCAGCATTTT
>TRBD2|TRBJ2-3|.|19|TRBV9
CASSVAGTSGRASTDTQYF
TGTGCCAGCAGCGTAGCAGGGACTAGCGGGAGGGCTAGCACAGATACGCAGTATTTT
>TRBD1|TRBJ2-7|.|14|TRBV5-6
CASRDRDRGNEQYF
TGTGCCAGCAGAGACCGGGACAGGGGAAACGAGCAGTACTTC
>.|TRBJ1-1|.|13|TRBV25-1
CASRPPGGTEAFF
TGTGCCAGCAGACCCCCTGGCGGCACTGAAGCTTTCTTT
>TRBD1|TRBJ1-2|.|15|TRBV11-2
CASSYRGRGRAGYTF
TGTGCCAGCAGCTACAGGGGCCGTGGACGTGCCGGCTACACCTTC
>.|TRBJ2-1|.|16|TRBV27
CASSRTTGTTEGEQFF
TGTGCCAGCAGTCGCACGACCGGGACAACCGAGGGTGAGCAGTTCTTC
>TRBD1|TRBJ2-3|.|11|TRBV6-5
CATSKGATQYF
TGTGCCACTTCTAAGGGGGCCACGCAGTATTTT
>.|TRBJ2-5|.|14|TRBV7-8
CASSSTRTGETQYF
TGTGCCAGCAGCTCCACCAGGACGGGGGAGACCCAGTACTTC
>.|TRBJ1-2|.|14|TRBV4-1
CASSHVGGSYGYTF
TGCGCCAGCAGCCACGTAGGGGGTAGTTATGGCTACACCTTC
>.|TRBJ2-7|.|12|TRBV29-1
CSVVGDPREQYF
TGCAGCGTTGTTGGTGACCCTAGGGAGCAGTACTTC
>.|TRBJ1-4|.|12|TRBV19
CASSRVNEKLFF
TGTGCCAGCAGCAGGGTAAATGAAAAACTGTTTTTT
>.|TRBJ2-2|.|12|TRBV2
CASRGDAGELFF
TGTGCCAGCAGGGGAGATGCCGGGGAGCTGTTTTTT